This T cell receptor (beta chain) was sequenced during a study of blood T cell repertoires in COVID-19. Data came from immunoSEQ multiplex PCR; TCRdb stores just in-frame clones and leaves some out. Counted here are roughly 450,000 clones, 90% occurring once; the ten biggest clones make up 0.55% to 0.75%. V gave up 5 bases and J gave up 4 bases, with 11 bases separating them. CDR3 length: 13 residues. Germline CDR1 and CDR2: SGHNT and YENEEA. In its sample, this clone was seen once. The receptor's source is a man younger than 30 who had recovered from COVID-19. Sequencing input: PBMCs or T cells enriched from blood (not recorded which). The chain couples TRBV11-3 to TRBJ1-2; D is perhaps TRBD1 (5 bases). CDR3 in amino acids: CASSARQSYGYTF. CDR3 DNA: TGTGCCAGCAGCGCGCGACAGAGCTATGGCTACACCTTC.